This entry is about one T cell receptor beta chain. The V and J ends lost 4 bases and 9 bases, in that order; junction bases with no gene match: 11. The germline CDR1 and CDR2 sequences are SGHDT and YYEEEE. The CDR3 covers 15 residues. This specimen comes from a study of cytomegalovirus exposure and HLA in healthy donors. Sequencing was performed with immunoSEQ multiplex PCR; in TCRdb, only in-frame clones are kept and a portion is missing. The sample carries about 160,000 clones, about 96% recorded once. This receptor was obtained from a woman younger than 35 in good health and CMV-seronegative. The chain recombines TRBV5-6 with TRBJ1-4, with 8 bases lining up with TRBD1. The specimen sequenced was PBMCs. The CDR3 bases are TGTGCCAGCAGCGGAGACCGGGACAGGCGGCAAAAACTGTTTTTT. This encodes CASSGDRDRRQKLFF.